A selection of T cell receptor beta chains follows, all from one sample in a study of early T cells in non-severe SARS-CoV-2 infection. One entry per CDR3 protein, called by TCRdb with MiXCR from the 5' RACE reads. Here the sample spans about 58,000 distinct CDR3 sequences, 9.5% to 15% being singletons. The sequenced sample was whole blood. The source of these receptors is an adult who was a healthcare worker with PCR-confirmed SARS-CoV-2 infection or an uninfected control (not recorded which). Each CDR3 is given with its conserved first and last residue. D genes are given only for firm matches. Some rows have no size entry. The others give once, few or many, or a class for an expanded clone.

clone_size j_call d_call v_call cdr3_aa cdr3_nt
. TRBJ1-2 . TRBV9 CASSVAQGGSGYTF TGTGCCAGCAGCGTAGCACAGGGAGGCTCTGGCTACACCTTC
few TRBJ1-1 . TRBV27 CASSSRAGGGTEAFF TGTGCCAGCAGTTCGCGGGCGGGAGGTGGCACTGAAGCTTTCTTT
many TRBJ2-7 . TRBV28 CASANRVPYEQYF TGTGCCAGCGCCAACAGGGTCCCCTACGAGCAGTACTTC
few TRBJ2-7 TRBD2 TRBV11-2 CASSLVVSGAGVHEQYF TGTGCCAGCAGCTTAGTGGTATCGGGAGCGGGAGTGCACGAGCAGTACTTC
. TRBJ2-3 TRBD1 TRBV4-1 CASSATGQGTDTQYF TGCGCCAGCAGCGCCACTGGACAGGGCACAGATACGCAGTATTTT
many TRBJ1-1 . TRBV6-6 CASSYAAEAFF TGTGCCAGCAGTTATGCGGCTGAAGCTTTCTTT
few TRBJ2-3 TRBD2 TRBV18 CASSPTSGSTDTQYF TGTGCCAGCTCGCCCACTAGCGGTAGCACAGATACGCAGTATTTT
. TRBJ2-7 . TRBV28 CASSLFGLGSYEQYF TGTGCCAGCAGTTTATTCGGGCTGGGTTCCTACGAGCAGTACTTC
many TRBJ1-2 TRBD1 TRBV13 CASGQARAGYTF TGTGCCAGCGGACAGGCCCGAGCCGGCTACACCTTC
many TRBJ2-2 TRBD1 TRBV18 CASSPDRLNTGELFF TGTGCCAGCTCACCGGACAGGCTAAACACCGGGGAGCTGTTTTTT
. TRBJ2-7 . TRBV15 CATSSRDGLSYEQYF TGTGCCACCAGCTCCCGGGACGGCCTCTCCTACGAGCAGTACTTC
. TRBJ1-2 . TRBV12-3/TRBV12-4 CASSPVGGYTF TGTGCCAGCAGCCCCGTAGGAGGCTACACCTTC
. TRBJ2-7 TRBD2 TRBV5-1 CASSYGTSDSYEQYF TGCGCCAGCAGCTACGGGACTAGCGACTCCTACGAGCAGTACTTC
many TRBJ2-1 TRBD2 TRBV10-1 CASSEVSGRASYNEQFF TGCGCCAGCAGTGAGGTTAGCGGGAGGGCCTCTTACAATGAGCAGTTCTTC
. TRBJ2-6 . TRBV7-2 CASNPEGHSGANVLTF TGTGCCAGCAACCCGGAAGGACACTCTGGGGCCAACGTCCTGACTTTC
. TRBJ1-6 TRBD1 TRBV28 CASSPQGAGNSPLHF TGTGCCAGCAGTCCTCAGGGGGCCGGTAATTCACCCCTCCACTTT
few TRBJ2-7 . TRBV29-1 CSVAVGGEQYF TGCAGCGTGGCCGTGGGGGGCGAGCAGTACTTC
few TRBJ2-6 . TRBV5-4 CASSSSGPASGANVLTF TGTGCCAGCAGCTCTTCGGGACCCGCCTCTGGGGCCAACGTCCTGACTTTC
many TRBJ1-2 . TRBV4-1 CASSQDGTGYYGYTF TGCGCCAGCAGCCAAGATGGAACAGGATACTATGGCTACACCTTC
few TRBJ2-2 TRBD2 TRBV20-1 CSARGAREGNTGELFF TGCAGTGCTAGGGGGGCCCGGGAGGGAAACACCGGGGAGCTGTTTTTT
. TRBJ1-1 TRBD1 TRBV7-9 CASSSQGARFVEAFF TGTGCCAGCAGCTCACAGGGGGCGCGGTTCGTTGAAGCTTTCTTT
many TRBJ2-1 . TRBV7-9 CASSPRGNANNEQFF TGTGCCAGCAGCCCGCGGGGAAACGCTAACAATGAGCAGTTCTTC
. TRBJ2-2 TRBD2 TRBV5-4 CASSLRTSGRRTGELFF TGTGCCAGCAGCTTACGGACTAGCGGGAGAAGGACCGGGGAGCTGTTTTTT
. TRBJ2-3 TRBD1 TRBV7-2 CASSRDRGTNTQYF TGTGCCAGCAGTCGCGACAGGGGGACAAATACGCAGTATTTT
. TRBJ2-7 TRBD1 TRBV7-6 CASSFGTGGNEQYF TGTGCCAGCAGCTTTGGGACAGGGGGTAACGAGCAGTACTTC
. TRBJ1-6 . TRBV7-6 CASSAQGSPLHF TGTGCCAGCAGCGCTCAGGGTTCACCCCTCCACTTT
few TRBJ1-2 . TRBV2 CASSERSGIYGYTF TGTGCCAGCAGCGAAAGGTCGGGAATCTATGGCTACACCTTC
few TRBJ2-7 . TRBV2 CASRGGLTSYEQYF TGTGCCAGCAGGGGTGGGCTGACGTCCTACGAGCAGTACTTC
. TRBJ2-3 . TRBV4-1 CASSQGTPWDTQYF TGCGCCAGCAGCCAAGGGACCCCGTGGGATACGCAGTATTTT
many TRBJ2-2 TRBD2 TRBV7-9 CASSLVAGVATGELFF TGTGCCAGCAGCTTGGTAGCGGGAGTTGCCACCGGGGAGCTGTTTTTT
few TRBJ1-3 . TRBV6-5 CASSRSGGTGNTIYF TGTGCCAGCAGCAGGTCGGGAGGGACTGGAAACACCATATATTTT
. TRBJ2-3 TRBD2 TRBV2 CASRGTSGTDTQYF TGTGCCAGCAGGGGGACTAGCGGCACAGATACGCAGTATTTT
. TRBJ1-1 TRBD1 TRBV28 CASSYPGQGGEAFF TGTGCCAGCAGCTATCCGGGACAGGGTGGCGAAGCTTTCTTT
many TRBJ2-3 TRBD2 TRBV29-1 CSVDLGAGGTDTQYF TGCAGCGTTGATCTTGGGGCGGGAGGAACAGATACGCAGTATTTT
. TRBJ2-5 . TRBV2 CASSANTETQYF TGTGCCAGCAGTGCGAATACAGAGACCCAGTACTTC
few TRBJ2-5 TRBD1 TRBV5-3 CARSLQGPQETQYF TGTGCCAGAAGCTTACAGGGGCCTCAAGAGACCCAGTACTTC
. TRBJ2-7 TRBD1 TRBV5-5 CASSRQGDISYEQYF TGTGCCAGCAGCCGACAGGGGGACATCTCCTACGAGCAGTACTTC
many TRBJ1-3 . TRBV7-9 CASSLAGISGNTIYF TGTGCCAGCAGCTTAGCCGGGATCTCTGGAAACACCATATATTTT
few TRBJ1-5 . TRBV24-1 CATSDGLISNQPQHF TGTGCCACCAGTGATGGGTTAATTAGCAATCAGCCCCAGCATTTT
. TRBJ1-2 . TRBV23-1 CASSQSEAPEGVYYGYTF TGCGCCAGCAGTCAATCGGAAGCTCCCGAGGGGGTTTACTATGGCTACACCTTC
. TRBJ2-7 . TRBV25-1 CATLSGTSYEQYF TGTGCCACCCTTAGCGGAACCTCCTACGAGCAGTACTTC
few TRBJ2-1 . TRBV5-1 CASSRMGEHNEQFF TGCGCCAGCAGCCGGATGGGAGAACACAATGAGCAGTTCTTC
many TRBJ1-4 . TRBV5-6 CASTLYGGPNEKLFF TGTGCCAGCACTCTCTATGGAGGACCTAATGAAAAACTGTTTTTT
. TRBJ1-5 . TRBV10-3 CAISDSFGGNQPQHF TGTGCCATCAGTGACTCCTTCGGCGGGAATCAGCCCCAGCATTTT
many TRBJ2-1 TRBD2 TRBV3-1 CASSHLAGDEQFF TGTGCCAGCAGCCATCTAGCGGGAGATGAGCAGTTCTTC
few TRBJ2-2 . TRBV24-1 CATSGPAAGELFF TGTGCCACCAGTGGTCCGGCCGCCGGGGAGCTGTTTTTT
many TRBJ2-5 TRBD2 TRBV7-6 CASSSGLAGVETQYF TGTGCCAGCAGCTCGGGACTAGCGGGAGTGGAGACCCAGTACTTC
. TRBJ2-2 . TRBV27 CASSLKGGTGKLFF TGTGCCAGCAGCTTAAAGGGAGGAACCGGGAAGCTGTTTTTT
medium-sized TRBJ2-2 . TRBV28 CASRPQAGLSNTGELFF TGTGCCAGCAGGCCGCAAGCGGGCCTCTCGAACACCGGGGAGCTGTTTTTT
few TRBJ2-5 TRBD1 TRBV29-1 CSAGQGGETQYF TGCAGCGCCGGACAGGGTGGCGAGACCCAGTACTTC
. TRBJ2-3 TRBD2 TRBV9 CASSRTSSTDTQYF TGTGCCAGCAGCCGGACTAGTAGCACAGATACGCAGTATTTT
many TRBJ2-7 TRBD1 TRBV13 CASSQGQGAYEQYF TGTGCCAGCAGCCAAGGACAGGGGGCTTACGAGCAGTACTTC
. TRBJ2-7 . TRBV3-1 CASSSHTAEQYF TGTGCCAGCAGCTCCCACACAGCCGAGCAGTACTTC
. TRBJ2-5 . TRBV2 CASGEIVETQYF TGTGCCAGCGGAGAGATAGTAGAGACCCAGTACTTC
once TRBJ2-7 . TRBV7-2 CASSLGVAEQYF TGTGCCAGCAGCTTAGGGGTCGCCGAGCAGTACTTC
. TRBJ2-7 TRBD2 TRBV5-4 CASSRGSSYEQYF TGTGCCAGCAGCCGCGGGAGTTCCTACGAGCAGTACTTC
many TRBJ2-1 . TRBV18 CASSPLGGEQFF TGTGCCAGCTCCCCCCTGGGAGGTGAGCAGTTCTTC
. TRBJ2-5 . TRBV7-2 CASSPDSGETQYF TGTGCCAGCAGCCCCGATTCAGGGGAGACCCAGTACTTC
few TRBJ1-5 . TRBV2 CASNAGWDRNQPQHF TGTGCCAGCAACGCAGGCTGGGACCGGAATCAGCCCCAGCATTTT